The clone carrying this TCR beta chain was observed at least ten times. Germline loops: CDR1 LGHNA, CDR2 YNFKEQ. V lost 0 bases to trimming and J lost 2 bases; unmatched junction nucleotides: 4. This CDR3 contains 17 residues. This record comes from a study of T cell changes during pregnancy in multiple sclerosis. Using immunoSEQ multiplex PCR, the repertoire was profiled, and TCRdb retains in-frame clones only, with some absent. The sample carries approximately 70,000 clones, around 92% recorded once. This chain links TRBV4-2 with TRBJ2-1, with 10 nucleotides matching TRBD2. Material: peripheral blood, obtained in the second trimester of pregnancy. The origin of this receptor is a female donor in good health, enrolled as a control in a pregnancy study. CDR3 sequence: CASSQDSTSGTYNEQFF. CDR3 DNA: TGTGCCAGCAGCCAAGATAGTACTAGCGGGACCTACAATGAGCAGTTCTTC.